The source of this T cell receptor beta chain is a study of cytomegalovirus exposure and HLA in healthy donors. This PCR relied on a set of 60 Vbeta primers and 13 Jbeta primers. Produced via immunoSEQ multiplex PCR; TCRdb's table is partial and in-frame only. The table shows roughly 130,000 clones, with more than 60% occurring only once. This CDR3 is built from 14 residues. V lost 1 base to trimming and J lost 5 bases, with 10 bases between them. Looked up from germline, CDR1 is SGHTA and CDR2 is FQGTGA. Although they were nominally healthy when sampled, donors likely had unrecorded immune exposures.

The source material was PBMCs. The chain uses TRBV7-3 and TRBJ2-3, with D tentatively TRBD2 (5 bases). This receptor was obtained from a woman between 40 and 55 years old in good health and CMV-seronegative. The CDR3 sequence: CASSLIPGRDTQYF. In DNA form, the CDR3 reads TGTGCCAGCAGCTTAATTCCGGGAAGAGATACGCAGTATTTT.